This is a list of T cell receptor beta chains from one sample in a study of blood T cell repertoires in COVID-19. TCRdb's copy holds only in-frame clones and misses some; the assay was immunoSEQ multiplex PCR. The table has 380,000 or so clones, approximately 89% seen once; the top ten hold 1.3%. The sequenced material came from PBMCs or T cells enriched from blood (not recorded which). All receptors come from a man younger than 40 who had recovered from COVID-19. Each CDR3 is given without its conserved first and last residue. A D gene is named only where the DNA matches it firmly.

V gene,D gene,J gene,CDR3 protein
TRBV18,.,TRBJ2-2,ASSTTGPGELF
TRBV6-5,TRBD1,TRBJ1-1,ASSRPGTGGTEAF
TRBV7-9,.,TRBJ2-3,ASSLEGSTDTQY
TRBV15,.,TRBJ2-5,ATSRTLQGETQY
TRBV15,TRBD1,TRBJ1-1,ATSDLRTGPRKAF
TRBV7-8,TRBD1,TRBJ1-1,ASSHSGQGATEAF
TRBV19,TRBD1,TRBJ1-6,ASRTGTPSSYNSPLH
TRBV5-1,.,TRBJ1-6,ASRGDTENSPLH
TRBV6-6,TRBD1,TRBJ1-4,ASSYDRVTNEKLF
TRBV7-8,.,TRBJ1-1,ASREGSLNTEAF
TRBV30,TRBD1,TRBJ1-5,AWSSGQGPQPQH
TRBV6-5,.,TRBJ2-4,ASIDSTKNIQY
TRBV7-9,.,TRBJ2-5,ASSFTVYQETQY
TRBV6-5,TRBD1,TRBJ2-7,ASRRQGRAYEQY
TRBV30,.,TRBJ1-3,AWTGSSGNTIY
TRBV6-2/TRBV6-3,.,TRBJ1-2,ASSSRTAANYGYT
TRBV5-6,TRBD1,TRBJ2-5,ASSLRGPTQETQY
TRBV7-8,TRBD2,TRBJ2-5,ASSQAGGETQY
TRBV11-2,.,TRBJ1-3,ASSGASGNTIY
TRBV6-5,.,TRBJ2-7,ASRKRDYTYEQY
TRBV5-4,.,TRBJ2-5,ASKASSQETQY
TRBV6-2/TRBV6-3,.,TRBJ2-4,ASSYAGGSIQY
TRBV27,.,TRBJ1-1,ASSSQDNTEAF
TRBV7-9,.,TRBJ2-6,ASSSEVSGANVLT
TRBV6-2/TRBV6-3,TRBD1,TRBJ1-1,ASSYPRGVAF
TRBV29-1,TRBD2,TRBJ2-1,SVEKAGGFNNEQF
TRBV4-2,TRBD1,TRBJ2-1,ASRPTGVGDEQF
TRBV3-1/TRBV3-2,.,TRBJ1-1,ASSQVGGMRNTEAF
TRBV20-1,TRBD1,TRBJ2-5,SAAGTGTQY
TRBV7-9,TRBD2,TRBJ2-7,ASRIAGYEQY
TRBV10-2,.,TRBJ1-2,ASSDGGRSVGYT
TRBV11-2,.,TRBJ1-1,ASSPRGKDHEAF
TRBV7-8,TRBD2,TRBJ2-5,ASSLVAGEETQY
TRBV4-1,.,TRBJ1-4,ASSQGQGGEKLF
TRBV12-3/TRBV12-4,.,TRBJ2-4,ASSLGEGVIQY
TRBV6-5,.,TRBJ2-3,ASRGAGTDTQY
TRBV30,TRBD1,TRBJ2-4,AWSELGTGKY
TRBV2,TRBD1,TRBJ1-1,ASNQQGLGTEAF
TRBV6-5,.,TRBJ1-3,ASSYSNGGNTIY
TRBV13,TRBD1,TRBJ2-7,ASSRWTGDYEQY
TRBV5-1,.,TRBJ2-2,ASSLEPGVGGELF
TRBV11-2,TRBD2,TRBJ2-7,ASSLGASGGHKSYEQY
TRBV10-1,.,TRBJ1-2,ASAPGPNYGYT